These 7 T cell receptor beta chains were all obtained from the same sample, sequenced in a study of cytomegalovirus exposure and HLA in healthy donors. Generated by immunoSEQ multiplex PCR, the TCRdb table keeps only in-frame clones and is missing some. This sample has about 56,000 clones, with roughly 93% found just once. The specimen was PBMCs. The receptors come from a woman aged 18-35 years in good health and CMV-seropositive.

This clone was seen only once. The rearrangement uses TRBV29-1 and TRBJ2-7; 9 nucleotides match TRBD1. After removal of 7 bases from V and 3 bases from J, the junction contained 4 bases not matched to a gene. The CDR3 length is 12 residues. Germline V gene lookup returns CDR1 SQVTM and CDR2 ANQGSEA. The CDR3 spells CSGGQGFYEQYF. The CDR3 DNA is TGCAGCGGCGGACAGGGGTTCTACGAGCAGTACTTC.

The rearrangement joins TRBV10-2 to TRBJ1-1; D might be TRBD1 (5 bases). Germline V lookup: CDR1 WSHSY, CDR2 SAAADI. Deletions cut 6 bases from V and 3 bases from J, with 8 bases between. The CDR3 is 12 amino acids. CDR3 region: CASRGGDTEAFF. CDR3 nucleotide sequence: TGCGCCAGCAGGGGGGGTGACACTGAAGCTTTCTTT.

The rearrangement uses TRBV28 and TRBJ1-2; 8 bases line up with TRBD1. There are 13 residues in the CDR3. Germline CDR1 and CDR2: MDHEN and SYDVKM. With V trimmed by 6 bases and J by 14 bases, 14 bases remained unmatched. This chain's CDR3 is CASRGQAIQGGTF. DNA of the CDR3: TGTGCCAGCAGGGGACAGGCCATACAGGGTGGGACCTTC.

This clone was observed a handful of times. V usage is TRBV27 and J usage is TRBJ1-3; tentatively, D is TRBD1 (6 bases). The CDR3 is 16 amino acids. Trimming stripped 5 bases from V and 0 bases from J, with 14 bases between. Germline-derived CDR1 and CDR2 are MNHEY and SMNVEV (reference sequence). CDR3: CASSRRGGVSGNTIYF. As DNA, the CDR3 is TGTGCCAGCAGTCGCAGAGGGGGGGTCTCTGGAAACACCATATATTTT.

This chain uses TRBV29-1 with TRBJ2-7; 12 bases match TRBD1. Trimming took 4 bases from V and 6 from J; bases not matched to a gene: 4. Germline V gives CDR1 SQVTM, CDR2 ANQGSEA. The CDR3 totals 13 residues. The CDR3 DNA reads TGCAGCGTTGTAGGGACAGGGGGCGGCGAGCAGTACTTC. Translated: CSVVGTGGGEQYF.

The chain is built from TRBV5-4 and TRBJ1-1; 8 bases are shared with TRBD1. This CDR3 comprises 17 residues. Germline values: CDR1 SGHNT, CDR2 YYREEE (reference sequence). The V and J ends lost 4 bases and 0 bases, in that order; junction bases with no gene match: 11. The CDR3 loop is CASSPGTGDLMNTEAFF. The CDR3 bases are TGTGCCAGCAGCCCCGGGACAGGAGATCTCATGAACACTGAAGCTTTCTTT.

This rearrangement joins TRBV19 to TRBJ2-7; D is perhaps TRBD1 (5 bases). The V end was cut by 6 bases, the J end by 0 bases, with 15 bases between. Germline CDR1 LNHDA, CDR2 SQIVND (reference sequence). The CDR3 covers 15 residues. The CDR3 region is CASRPSTVASYEQYF. For the CDR3, the DNA is TGTGCCAGTAGGCCTTCGACAGTCGCCTCCTACGAGCAGTACTTC. The full variable domain, its missing parts supplied by reference TRBV19 and TRBJ2-7, is DGGITQSPKYLFRKEGQNVTLSCEQNLNHDAMYWYRQDPGQGLRLIYYSQIVNDFQKGDIAEGYSVSREKKESFPLTVTSAQKNPTAFYLCASRPSTVASYEQYFGPGTRLTVT.